This note documents a single TCR beta chain sequence. No cognate antigen has been identified for it. A read error may produce the germline difference seen at one junction end. The CDR3 runs 14 amino acids, cysteine and phenylalanine included. Of the read, only the CDR3 DNA is kept; its 42 bases are in frame from base 1. CDR1 and CDR2, per the germline V gene, are SGHNT and YENEEA. Total RNA and DNA were co-extracted without cell sorting from roughly 20-30 mg of bulk tissue using the AllPrep DNA/RNA mini kit. Roughly five patients with histopathologically diagnosed primary liver carcinoma underwent surgical resection in China between November 2015 and March 2016. Patients had chronic HBV infection and were treatment-naive at sampling. Each tumor was sampled at five spatially separated regions: the superior, inferior, left-lateral and right-lateral poles and the tumor centre. Histology showed that every tumor sample contained more than 85% viable tumor cells. Fresh tumor and adjacent tissue pieces were bisected, with one half stored in RNAlater at -80 degrees C and the other half sent for histology.

These data belong to a study of tumor-infiltrating lymphocytes in primary liver carcinoma (dated by TCRdb to 2017 to 2019). Background on the whole study: Of the five patients (three men and two women, aged 30 to 69 years), four had hepatocellular carcinoma and one had combined HCC and intrahepatic cholangiocarcinoma. Tumors of the five patients were stage T1-T3 N0M0 with maximum diameters of roughly 4 to 11 cm. Each sample produced roughly 3.65 to 8 million productive TCRbeta reads, and read depth showed no significant difference between tissue types. For each liver tumor, the study sampled five regions along with adjacent normal tissue and blood, and applied TCRbeta repertoire sequencing, expression microarrays and whole-exome sequencing. A total of 35 or so specimens from 5 patients went through TCRbeta repertoire sequencing, namely 25 tumor regions, 5 adjacent noncancerous liver tissues and 5 peripheral blood samples. The approximately 25 tumor region samples were profiled with Agilent mRNA microarrays so that TCRbeta repertoire diversity could be related to the local molecular phenotype. High reproducibility was observed for the technical replicate repertoires, with mean shared-clone rates approximately 0.9 and correlation coefficients above 0.98.

Here is what the overall study found, with its caveats: Because the samples were bulk and unsorted, CD4+ and CD8+ T cell repertoires could not be compared. With just five or six patients in the study, the authors point out that the findings should be validated in a larger study. Just about 7.5-24% of top clones turned up in all five regions of a tumor, which suggests spatial heterogeneity among tumor-infiltrating T cells. Because sequencing covered only the TCR beta chain and unpaired alpha chains were not captured, true repertoire diversity is likely underestimated. The top 250 clones made up a significantly larger repertoire fraction in tumors than in blood (p = 0.039). Pairs of tumor regions showed greater repertoire overlap (mean around 35%) than tumor-adjacent pairs (roughly 17%) or tumor-blood pairs (approximately 14%), which is consistent with antigen-driven expansion.

Using a constant-region primer and ProtoScript II reverse transcriptase, TCRbeta-specific cDNA was reverse-transcribed from about 460 ng total RNA. The TCRbeta libraries were prepared through three rounds of nested multiplex PCR following a slightly modified ARM-PCR procedure. Multiplex TRBV1-TRBV30 forward primers and a Cbeta reverse primer were used in the first two PCR rounds, each of which was run for 9 to 11 cycles. Sample barcodes and Illumina adapters were added in a final 25-cycle PCR using Deep VentR polymerase. Amplicons of 200-500 bp were gel-purified with a QIAquick gel extraction kit before sequencing. TCRbeta amplicons were sequenced on an Illumina HiSeq 2500 with 250-bp paired-end reads. Per the original workflow: Trimmomatic v0.33 was used to quality-trim the reads, and FLASH v1.2.11 was used to merge paired reads so that full CDR3 sequences could be recovered. MiGEC v1.2.1b assigned V, D and J germline segments to the rearranged TCRbeta sequences. Clonotype statistics, along with Shannon-Wiener diversity indices, were calculated using VDJtools v1.0.0. Except for diversity analysis, only each sample's 250 most abundant clonotypes were used in subsequent analyses to reduce sampling bias. The public reads were run again by TCRdb, first through fastp at Q25 and then through MiXCR, and only productive beta chains were kept. Rows are unified per CDR3 protein, each entry keeping the most common DNA and genes. The V and J calls and clone size come from TCRdb's table, not from the authors' own analysis. Here the sample has about 70,000 distinct CDR3 sequences; about 72% occur a single time. Of the sample, about a quarter falls within the top ten clones.

The TCR was taken from a man aged 40-49 years with primary liver carcinoma and hepatitis B virus infection. Specimen: liver tumor tissue from sampling region 4. This sample's cell subset or site label indicates: tumor region T4, right-lateral pole. The V and J segments used are TRBV11-3 and TRBJ1-1; the D segment cannot be called with confidence. The CDR3 reads CVSSFTPMNTETFF. Read as DNA, the sequence is TGTGTCAGCAGTTTCACACCCATGAACACTGAAACTTTCTTC.